Here is one T cell receptor beta chain with its context. What it recognizes is unknown. Unique molecular identifiers tagged the TCRbeta library. TCRdb redid the calling of the PCR reads with MiXCR, one entry per CDR3 protein. The data contain about 590,000 distinct CDR3 sequences, under 15% of them singletons. The data were taken from a study of T-cell reconstitution after alpha-beta-depleted transplantation in children. Whole-study findings and limits: The study traced high day-60 TCRbeta diversity in some patients to surviving recipient T cells and thymic progenitors. One year post-transplant, T-cell counts and diversity were largely derived from T cells produced anew. Several hundred expanded graft clones reportedly were the source of alpha-beta T cells about two months after transplant.

The sample in question was PBMCs, mostly from graft donor cells, obtained 360 days after TCRalphabeta/CD19-depleted stem cell transplant. The sequence was obtained from a male patient younger than 18 who had a stem cell transplant for acute myeloid leukemia, so the T cells may come from the graft donor.

The DNA for the CDR3 is TGCGCCAGCAGCTTGTCGACCCTCGACGGGGAGCTGTTTTTT. Residues: CASSLSTLDGELFF. The rearrangement joins TRBV5-1 to TRBJ2-2; D remains unclear. Germline V lookup: CDR1 SGHRS, CDR2 YFSETQ. This CDR3 region has 14 residues. The V and J ends lost 1 base and 7 bases respectively, with 11 bases between them.